This TCR beta chain derives from a study of control samples from healthy donors and cancer patients. Sequenced by immunoSEQ multiplex PCR; TCRdb stores in-frame clones only, minus some. The sample yields approximately 84,000 clones, around 80% seen once. Per germline, CDR1 LGHNA and CDR2 YSLEER. CDR3 length: 15 amino acids. V lost 1 base to trimming and J lost 0 bases, with 7 bases between them. The chain links TRBV4-3 to TRBJ2-1, with no clear D. Material for sequencing was blood. This clonotype was obtained from a woman aged 55-69 years in good health. CDR3 nucleotide sequence: TGCGCCAGCAGCCAAGCACAGAGCTCCTACAATGAGCAGTTCTTC. Residues: CASSQAQSSYNEQFF.